These T cell receptor beta chains were read from a single sample in a study of T cells in Graves' hyperthyroidism and ophthalmopathy. MiXCR was run by TCRdb on the multiplex PCR reads, yielding one entry per CDR3 protein. This table has some 560,000 distinct CDR3 sequences, 15% to 18% appearing once. Source material: blood. The receptors stem from a woman in her thirties with Graves' hyperthyroidism. Each CDR3 is given with its conserved first and last residue. The D gene is left open where the match is weak. Clone sizes are given selectively: once, few, many, or a class where the clone is expanded.

CDR3 DNA: TGTGCCAGCAGCAAAAAACAGGGGGCGTACACTGAAGCTTTCTTT
CDR3 protein: CASSKKQGAYTEAFF
J gene: TRBJ1-1
D gene: TRBD1
clone size: many
V gene: TRBV11-2

CDR3 DNA: TGTGCCAGCAGAGACGGAGGCGGTGGTACCGGGGAGCTGTTTTTT
CDR3 protein: CASRDGGGGTGELFF
J gene: TRBJ2-2
D gene: NA
clone size: NA
V gene: TRBV2

CDR3 DNA: TGTGCCAGCAGTCCCGGGACAGGGGCCCCCGAAGAGACCCAGTACTTC
CDR3 protein: CASSPGTGAPEETQYF
J gene: TRBJ2-5
D gene: TRBD1
clone size: many
V gene: TRBV2

CDR3 DNA: TGTGCCAGCAGCCACCCTATCAGGGATGAGCAGTTCTTC
CDR3 protein: CASSHPIRDEQFF
J gene: TRBJ2-1
D gene: NA
clone size: few
V gene: TRBV9

CDR3 DNA: TGTGCCAGCAGCCCACAAACCACCACGTACAATGAGCAGTTCTTC
CDR3 protein: CASSPQTTTYNEQFF
J gene: TRBJ2-1
D gene: NA
clone size: few
V gene: TRBV7-9

CDR3 DNA: TGCGCCAGCAGCCCAGGTTATAGCTCCTACGAGCAGTACTTC
CDR3 protein: CASSPGYSSYEQYF
J gene: TRBJ2-7
D gene: NA
clone size: NA
V gene: TRBV5-1

CDR3 DNA: TGTGCCAGCAGCCAGCCGGGGGCGGTCGAGCAGTACTTC
CDR3 protein: CASSQPGAVEQYF
J gene: TRBJ2-7
D gene: NA
clone size: NA
V gene: TRBV9

CDR3 DNA: TGTGCCAGCAGCCGAGGACTAGCGGACGAGCAGTACTTC
CDR3 protein: CASSRGLADEQYF
J gene: TRBJ2-7
D gene: TRBD2
clone size: many
V gene: TRBV13

CDR3 DNA: TGTGCCAGCAGTAATACCGGGACAGGGTACGAGCAGTACTTC
CDR3 protein: CASSNTGTGYEQYF
J gene: TRBJ2-7
D gene: TRBD1
clone size: NA
V gene: TRBV7-2

CDR3 DNA: TGTGCCAGCAGCGAGGGGTGGATGGGTTCTGGAAACACCATATATTTT
CDR3 protein: CASSEGWMGSGNTIYF
J gene: TRBJ1-3
D gene: NA
clone size: NA
V gene: TRBV2

CDR3 DNA: TGTGCCAGCAGCTTGGGTAGCGGGTACTCCTACAATGAGCAGTTCTTC
CDR3 protein: CASSLGSGYSYNEQFF
J gene: TRBJ2-1
D gene: TRBD2
clone size: many
V gene: TRBV11-1

CDR3 DNA: TGTGCCAGCAGTGCACTGACAGGTATGAACACTGAAGCTTTCTTT
CDR3 protein: CASSALTGMNTEAFF
J gene: TRBJ1-1
D gene: NA
clone size: many
V gene: TRBV28

CDR3 DNA: TGTGCCAGTTGCTCCCAGGGTGTCGCCTACACCTTC
CDR3 protein: CASCSQGVAYTF
J gene: TRBJ1-2
D gene: NA
clone size: few
V gene: TRBV28

CDR3 DNA: TGTGCCAGCAGCACACTCGAGCGGGAGATTGTAGATACGCAGTATTTT
CDR3 protein: CASSTLEREIVDTQYF
J gene: TRBJ2-3
D gene: TRBD2
clone size: many
V gene: TRBV12-3/TRBV12-4

CDR3 DNA: TGTGCCAGCAGCCCCGGGGTGGGATATCACACCGGGGAGCTGTTTTTT
CDR3 protein: CASSPGVGYHTGELFF
J gene: TRBJ2-2
D gene: NA
clone size: once
V gene: TRBV5-4

CDR3 DNA: TGTGCCACCGCGGGACTAGCGGGAACCTACGAGCAGTACTTC
CDR3 protein: CATAGLAGTYEQYF
J gene: TRBJ2-7
D gene: TRBD2
clone size: many
V gene: TRBV28

CDR3 DNA: TGTGCCAGCAGTTTATCGGCCTGGCGTAATGAGCAGTTCTTC
CDR3 protein: CASSLSAWRNEQFF
J gene: TRBJ2-1
D gene: NA
clone size: many
V gene: TRBV12-3/TRBV12-4

CDR3 DNA: TGTGCCGCACCATCGGGGGGGGCAAATTCACCCCTCCACTTT
CDR3 protein: CAAPSGGANSPLHF
J gene: TRBJ1-6
D gene: NA
clone size: few
V gene: TRBV30

CDR3 DNA: TGCGCCAGCAGCCTCTCGGCCGCCCCGGATACGCAGTATTTT
CDR3 protein: CASSLSAAPDTQYF
J gene: TRBJ2-3
D gene: NA
clone size: NA
V gene: TRBV4-1

CDR3 DNA: TGTGCCAGCAGCCCCCTAAGGGGTTCAGACTACAATGAGCAGTTCTTC
CDR3 protein: CASSPLRGSDYNEQFF
J gene: TRBJ2-1
D gene: NA
clone size: NA
V gene: TRBV7-9

CDR3 DNA: TGTGCCAGCAGTCTCCGATCCCCGAACGAGCAGTACTTC
CDR3 protein: CASSLRSPNEQYF
J gene: TRBJ2-7
D gene: NA
clone size: many
V gene: TRBV12-3/TRBV12-4

CDR3 DNA: TGTGCCAGCAGCCCCGGGGCGGCCCTCCGTGATACGCAGTATTTT
CDR3 protein: CASSPGAALRDTQYF
J gene: TRBJ2-3
D gene: NA
clone size: NA
V gene: TRBV7-9

CDR3 DNA: TGTGCCAGCAGCGTATCCCAGAAGAGTCAAGAGACCCAGTACTTC
CDR3 protein: CASSVSQKSQETQYF
J gene: TRBJ2-5
D gene: NA
clone size: many
V gene: TRBV7-9

CDR3 DNA: TGTGCCAGCCAGACGGTGATCGGTGAGCAGTTCTTC
CDR3 protein: CASQTVIGEQFF
J gene: TRBJ2-1
D gene: NA
clone size: many
V gene: TRBV11-2

CDR3 DNA: TGTGCCAGCAGCTCACGTGCAAACCTGGGTGACGGGGAGCTGTTTTTT
CDR3 protein: CASSSRANLGDGELFF
J gene: TRBJ2-2
D gene: NA
clone size: NA
V gene: TRBV7-9

CDR3 DNA: TGTGCCAGCAGCTTAGCGGCAACGCAGACGAACACCGGGGAGCTGTTTTTT
CDR3 protein: CASSLAATQTNTGELFF
J gene: TRBJ2-2
D gene: NA
clone size: NA
V gene: TRBV7-9

CDR3 DNA: TGTGCCACACGGCGGGGGGGTTCCTACGAGCAGTACTTC
CDR3 protein: CATRRGGSYEQYF
J gene: TRBJ2-7
D gene: TRBD2
clone size: many
V gene: TRBV7-2

CDR3 DNA: TGTGCCAGCAGCCAAGATGGGGGGGGGCCCCCGGCGAGCACCTACAATGAGCAGTTCTTC
CDR3 protein: CASSQDGGGPPASTYNEQFF
J gene: TRBJ2-1
D gene: NA
clone size: NA
V gene: TRBV3-1

CDR3 DNA: TGTGCCAGCAGCTTAAGGACGTACGTCCAAGAGACCCAGTACTTC
CDR3 protein: CASSLRTYVQETQYF
J gene: TRBJ2-5
D gene: NA
clone size: NA
V gene: TRBV7-6

CDR3 DNA: TGTGCCAGCAGTGAAGCTTGGCAGGGCTACGAGCAGTACTTC
CDR3 protein: CASSEAWQGYEQYF
J gene: TRBJ2-7
D gene: NA
clone size: many
V gene: TRBV6-1

CDR3 DNA: TGCGCCAGCAGCTCGAGTGGGGTGTCGACCGGGGAGCTGTTTTTT
CDR3 protein: CASSSSGVSTGELFF
J gene: TRBJ2-2
D gene: NA
clone size: NA
V gene: TRBV5-1

CDR3 DNA: TGCGCCAGCAGCTTGGAATCAGGGACAGGGGCCTACGAGCAGTACTTC
CDR3 protein: CASSLESGTGAYEQYF
J gene: TRBJ2-7
D gene: TRBD1
clone size: NA
V gene: TRBV5-1

CDR3 DNA: TGTGCCAGCAGTTTCACCCTCTACAATGAGCAGTTCTTC
CDR3 protein: CASSFTLYNEQFF
J gene: TRBJ2-1
D gene: NA
clone size: many
V gene: TRBV27

CDR3 DNA: TGCAGTGCCCCAAAGTTTGGGCAGATGAACACTGAAGCTTTCTTT
CDR3 protein: CSAPKFGQMNTEAFF
J gene: TRBJ1-1
D gene: NA
clone size: many
V gene: TRBV20-1

CDR3 DNA: TGCAGTGCCGGGACAGGGCCCAATCAGCCCCAGCATTTT
CDR3 protein: CSAGTGPNQPQHF
J gene: TRBJ1-5
D gene: TRBD1
clone size: NA
V gene: TRBV20-1

CDR3 DNA: TGTGCCAGCAGCCGGAAGGACACTGACAATGAGCAGTTCTTC
CDR3 protein: CASSRKDTDNEQFF
J gene: TRBJ2-1
D gene: NA
clone size: many
V gene: TRBV3-1

CDR3 DNA: TGTGCCAGCAGCCCCCTAGCGGGGATGAACACCGGGGAGCTGTTTTTT
CDR3 protein: CASSPLAGMNTGELFF
J gene: TRBJ2-2
D gene: TRBD2
clone size: many
V gene: TRBV9

CDR3 DNA: TGTGCCAGCAGTGACGGACTCGGGGGCTACACCTTC
CDR3 protein: CASSDGLGGYTF
J gene: TRBJ1-2
D gene: NA
clone size: few
V gene: TRBV6-1